This TCR beta chain is from a study of persistence of HIV-infected CD4 T cells. Study in general: Donors had been on suppressive ART for a median of about 8 years.

V lost 7 bases, J lost 2 bases, and 21 bases lay in between. Germline CDR1 WSHSY, CDR2 SAAADI. The CDR3 sequence is 17 residues long. As to this clone: Its antigen is not known.

Cells were stimulated nonspecifically with anti-CD3/anti-CD28 magnetic beads. Sorting of responding CD4+ T cells relied on upregulated CD40 ligand together with CD69. Donors had undetectable plasma HIV-1 RNA, under 50 copies/mL, for 4+ years. Stimulated PBMCs had first been depleted of CD8+ T cells. The libraries were made with immunoSEQ version 4 in survey mode. This table comes from immunoSEQ multiplex PCR, and its TCRdb copy is limited to in-frame clones, with some not included. This sample yields 35,000 to 50,000 clones, of which approximately 90% are seen a single time; approximately 1.8% belongs to the top ten.

This rearrangement joins TRBV10-2 to TRBJ1-5; D is possibly TRBD1 (5 bases). Sample: CD4+ T cells sorted from PBMCs after approximately 19-hour stimulation, taken from a patient who received antiretroviral therapy. The receptor was derived from an adult man with HIV who was CMV-seropositive. Here the CDR3 DNA reads TGCGCCAGCACTCAGTGGACGTGGCAGGGTGGCAATCAGCCCCAGCATTTT. It translates to CASTQWTWQGGNQPQHF.